This T cell receptor (beta chain) is drawn from a study of brain T cells in children with intractable seizures. This table comes from immunoSEQ multiplex PCR, and its TCRdb copy is limited to in-frame clones, with some not included. The sample lists 340,000 or so clones; over 85% were seen once. The CDR3 length is 15 residues. Germline values: CDR1 MNHNS, CDR2 SASEGT. J lost 2 bases, V lost 2 bases, and 1 base had no gene match. This clone was picked up one time. As to time point: blood from clinic visit 5 months post-surgery; TSC patient then seizure free. The chain employs TRBV6-1 and TRBJ1-5, with 9 bases lining up with TRBD1. Here the sequenced sample was peripheral blood, taken about 5 months after surgery. The TCR originated in a boy younger than two with tuberous sclerosis and intractable seizures. The CDR3 DNA reads TGTGCCAGCAGTGAACGGACAGGGGGCAATCAGCCCCAGCATTTT. This codes for CASSERTGGNQPQHF.